The sequence of this T cell receptor beta chain was determined in a study of blood T cell repertoires in COVID-19. Study-wide background: From T cells, B-cell-depleted T cells, or PBMCs came the material, which was cDNA or gDNA.

J lost 4 bases, V lost 5 bases, and 10 bases had no gene match. Germline CDR1 MNHEY, CDR2 SMNVEV (reference sequence). The CDR3 is 17 residues long. The assay was immunoSEQ multiplex PCR, and TCRdb's table has in-frame clones only and misses some. The top ten clones hold about 13% of a sample with over 25,000 clones, around 90% of them seen once. Sequencing was carried out using peripheral blood. V and J are TRBV27 and TRBJ2-6; 8 nucleotides line up with TRBD1. The source is a human donor in a cohort sampled during active COVID-19. The donor label of this sample is uncertain. The CDR3 sequence: CASSPRQGTRGANVLTF. CDR3 in DNA: TGTGCCAGCAGTCCCCGACAGGGGACGAGGGGGGCCAACGTCCTGACTTTC.